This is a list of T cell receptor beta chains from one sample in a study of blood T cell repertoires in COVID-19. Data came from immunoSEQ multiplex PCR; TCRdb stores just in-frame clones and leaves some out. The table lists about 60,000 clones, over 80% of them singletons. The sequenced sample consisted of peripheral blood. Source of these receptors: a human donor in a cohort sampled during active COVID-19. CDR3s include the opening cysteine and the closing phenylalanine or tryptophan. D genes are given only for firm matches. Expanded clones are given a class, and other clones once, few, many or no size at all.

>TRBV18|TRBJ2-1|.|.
TGTGCCAGCTCACCTACGGGTTTCTACAATGAGCAGTTCTTC
CASSPTGFYNEQFF
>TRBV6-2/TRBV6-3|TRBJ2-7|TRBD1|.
TGTGCCAGCAGCCTGCCCCAGGGGGTATACGAGCAGTACTTC
CASSLPQGVYEQYF
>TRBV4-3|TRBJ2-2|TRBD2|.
TGCGCCAGCAGCCAAGATATGGAGACTAGCGGGGGGGCTGGGCTGTTTTTT
CASSQDMETSGGAGLFF
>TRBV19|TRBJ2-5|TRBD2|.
TGTGCCAGCGCGGGGGGTAAGCGATTACCCTCAGAGACCCAGTACTTC
CASAGGKRLPSETQYF
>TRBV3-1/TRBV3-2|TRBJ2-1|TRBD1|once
TGTGCCAGCAGCCCCAGAGGGGACAGCACTACGGGTGAGCAGTTCTTC
CASSPRGDSTTGEQFF
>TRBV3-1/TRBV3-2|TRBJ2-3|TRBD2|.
TGTGCCAGCAGCACCCGAACTAGCGGGGGGGGCACAGATACGCAGTATTTT
CASSTRTSGGGTDTQYF
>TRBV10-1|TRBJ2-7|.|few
TGCGCCAGCATTAGCGGTTTCTACGAGCAGTACTTC
CASISGFYEQYF
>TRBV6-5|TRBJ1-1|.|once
TGTGCCAGCAAGTTCACGGGTGCGGAGGGCACTGAAGCTTTCTTT
CASKFTGAEGTEAFF
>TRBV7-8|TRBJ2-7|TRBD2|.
TGTGCCAGCAGCCGGACAGGGCTAGCGGGAGTAATGAGGGAGCAGTACTTC
CASSRTGLAGVMREQYF
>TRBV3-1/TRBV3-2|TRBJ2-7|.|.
TGTGCCAGCAGCCAAGACTCGGCGTCTAGACCCTACGAGCAGTACTTC
CASSQDSASRPYEQYF
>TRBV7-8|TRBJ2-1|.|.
TGTGCCAGCAGCTTAGGTCGCCTAAAGCCTGGCAATGAGCAGTTCTTC
CASSLGRLKPGNEQFF
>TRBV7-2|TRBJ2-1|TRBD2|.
TGTGCCAGCAGCACCCCCAGCGGGAGCCACCGGGATGAGCAGTTCTTC
CASSTPSGSHRDEQFF
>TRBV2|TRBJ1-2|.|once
TGTGCCAGCAGCCACAGGGATGGCTACACCTTC
CASSHRDGYTF
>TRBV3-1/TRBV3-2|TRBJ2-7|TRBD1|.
TGTGCCAGCAGCCGCACAGGGGGCCCTATCTCCTACGAGCAGTACTTC
CASSRTGGPISYEQYF
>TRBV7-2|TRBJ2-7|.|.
TGTGCCAGCAGCCTCACCACTGGGGCAGCCTACGAGCAGTACTTC
CASSLTTGAAYEQYF
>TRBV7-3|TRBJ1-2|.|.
TGTGCCAGCAGCCGAAGGACGGTGGACAGCGACTATGGCTACACCTTC
CASSRRTVDSDYGYTF
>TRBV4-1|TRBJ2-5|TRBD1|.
TGCGCCAGCAGCCAAGACATGGGACAGGGGGAGACCCAGTACTTC
CASSQDMGQGETQYF
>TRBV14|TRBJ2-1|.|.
TGTGCCAGCACTGGGGGGGCCTCCTACAATGAGCAGTTCTTC
CASTGGASYNEQFF
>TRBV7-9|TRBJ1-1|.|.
TGTGCCAGCAGCGTTGGACATAGCTCAGAAGCTTTCTTT
CASSVGHSSEAFF
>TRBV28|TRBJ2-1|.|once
TGTGCCAGCAGTCTAACTTCCGGGACCTACAATGAGCAGTTCTTC
CASSLTSGTYNEQFF
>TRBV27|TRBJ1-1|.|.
TGTGCCAGCAGAGACAGCTTCGGGACTGAAGCTTTCTTT
CASRDSFGTEAFF
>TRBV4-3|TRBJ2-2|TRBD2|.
TGCGCCAGCAGCCAAGATCGGGGCTCTAGCGGCGACACCGGGGAGCTGTTTTTT
CASSQDRGSSGDTGELFF
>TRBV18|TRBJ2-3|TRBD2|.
TGTGCCAGCTCGGCCACTAGCGGGAGGTCATCAGATACGCAGTATTTT
CASSATSGRSSDTQYF
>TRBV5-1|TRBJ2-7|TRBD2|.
TGCGCCAGCAGTCCTAGCGGGGGGTCCTACGAGCAGTACTTC
CASSPSGGSYEQYF
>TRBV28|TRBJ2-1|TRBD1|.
TGTGCCAGCAGTCCACTCTCCAAGGGGGCCCCCGGCAATGAGCAGTTCTTC
CASSPLSKGAPGNEQFF
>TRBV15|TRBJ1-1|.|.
TGTGCCACCAGCAGAGAGTGGCAGGGAAGCACTGAAGCTTTCTTT
CATSREWQGSTEAFF
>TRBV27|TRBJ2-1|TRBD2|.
TGTGCCAGCAGTTCGCGGGAGGCCCGACACAATGAGCAGTTCTTC
CASSSREARHNEQFF
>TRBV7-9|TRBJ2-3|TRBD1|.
TGTGCCAGCAGCTTACAAGGACAGGGGACCTCTAGCACAGATACGCAGTATTTT
CASSLQGQGTSSTDTQYF
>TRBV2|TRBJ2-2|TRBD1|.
TGTGTCTCAAGTCCAGGGGGCTTGGACACCGGGGAGCTGTTTTTT
CVSSPGGLDTGELFF
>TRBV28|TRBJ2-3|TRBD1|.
TGTGCCAGCAGCCACCGGGACAGGGCGCGGGGTACGCAGTATTTT
CASSHRDRARGTQYF
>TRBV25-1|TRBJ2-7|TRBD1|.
TGTGCCAGCAGTGATTCGGGACAGGGTGCCTACGAGCAGTACTTC
CASSDSGQGAYEQYF
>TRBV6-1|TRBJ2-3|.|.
TGTGCCAGCAGTGAAAGTATGAGGACACTCGGCACAGATACGCAGTATTTT
CASSESMRTLGTDTQYF
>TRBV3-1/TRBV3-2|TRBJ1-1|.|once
TGTGCCAGCAGCGGCGGATTTACCCTCATGAACACTGAAGCTTTCTTT
CASSGGFTLMNTEAFF
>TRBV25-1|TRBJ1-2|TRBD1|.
TGTGCCAGCAAGAGACCCGGGACAGGGGGTGGCTACACCTTC
CASKRPGTGGGYTF
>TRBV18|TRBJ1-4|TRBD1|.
TGTGCCAGCTCACCACCAAGGACAGGTTCTAATGAAAAACTGTTTTTT
CASSPPRTGSNEKLFF
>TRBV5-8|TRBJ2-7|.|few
TGTGCCAGCAGCTTGGTGGCAGGGCGAACCTACGAGCAGTACTTC
CASSLVAGRTYEQYF